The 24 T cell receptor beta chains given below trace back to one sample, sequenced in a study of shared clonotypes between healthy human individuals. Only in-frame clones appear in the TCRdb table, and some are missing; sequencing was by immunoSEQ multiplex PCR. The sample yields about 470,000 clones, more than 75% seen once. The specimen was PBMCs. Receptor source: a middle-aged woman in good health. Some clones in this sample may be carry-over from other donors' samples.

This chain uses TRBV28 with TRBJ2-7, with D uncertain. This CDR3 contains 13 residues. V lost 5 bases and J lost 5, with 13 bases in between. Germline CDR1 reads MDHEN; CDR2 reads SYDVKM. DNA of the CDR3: TGTGCCAGCAGTCCGAGAGTTGCCCACGAGCAGTACTTC. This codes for CASSPRVAHEQYF.

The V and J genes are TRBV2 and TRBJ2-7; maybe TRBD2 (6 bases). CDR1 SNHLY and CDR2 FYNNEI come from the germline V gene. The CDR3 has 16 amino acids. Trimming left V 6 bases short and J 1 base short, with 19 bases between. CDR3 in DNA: TGTGCCAGCAGGTCAGCGGGCCTCCTCACGTCCTACGAGCAGTACTTC. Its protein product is CASRSAGLLTSYEQYF.

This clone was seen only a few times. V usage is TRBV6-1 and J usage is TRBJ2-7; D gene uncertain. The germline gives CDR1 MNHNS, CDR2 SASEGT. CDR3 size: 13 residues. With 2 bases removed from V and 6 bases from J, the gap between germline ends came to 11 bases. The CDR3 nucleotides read TGTGCCAGCAGTGAACTGGGGTCTGGCGAGCAGTACTTC. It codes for CASSELGSGEQYF.

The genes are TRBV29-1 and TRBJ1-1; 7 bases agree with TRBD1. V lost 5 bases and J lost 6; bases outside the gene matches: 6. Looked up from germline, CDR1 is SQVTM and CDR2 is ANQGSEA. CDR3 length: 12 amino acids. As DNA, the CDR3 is TGCAGCGTTCCGGGACAGTTGTCTGAAGCTTTCTTT. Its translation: CSVPGQLSEAFF.

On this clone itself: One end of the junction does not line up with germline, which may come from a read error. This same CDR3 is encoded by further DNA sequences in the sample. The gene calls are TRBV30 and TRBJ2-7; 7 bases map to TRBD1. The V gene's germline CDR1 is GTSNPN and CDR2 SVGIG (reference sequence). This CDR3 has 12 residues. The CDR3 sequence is CAWSPSRGEQYF. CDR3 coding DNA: TGCGCCTGGAGTCCCTCCAGGGGGGAGCAGTACTTC.

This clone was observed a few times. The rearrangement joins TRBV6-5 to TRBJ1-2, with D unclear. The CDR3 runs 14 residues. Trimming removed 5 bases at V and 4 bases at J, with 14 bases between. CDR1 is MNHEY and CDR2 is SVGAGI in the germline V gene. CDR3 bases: TGTGCCAGCAGTCTGGCGGGAGGAATCTATGGCTACACCTTC. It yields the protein CASSLAGGIYGYTF.

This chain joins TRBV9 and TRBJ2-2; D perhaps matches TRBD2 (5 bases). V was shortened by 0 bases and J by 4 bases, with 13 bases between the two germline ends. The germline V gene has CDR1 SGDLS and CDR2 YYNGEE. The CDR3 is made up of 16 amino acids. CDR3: CASSVGVSEATGELFF. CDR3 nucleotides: TGTGCCAGCAGCGTAGGGGTTAGCGAGGCCACCGGGGAGCTGTTTTTT. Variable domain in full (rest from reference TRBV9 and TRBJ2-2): DSGVTQTPKHLITATGQRVTLRCSPRSGDLSVYWYQQSLDQGLQFLIQYYNGEERAKGNILERFSAQQFPDLHSELNLSSLELGDSALYFCASSVGVSEATGELFFGEGSRLTVL.

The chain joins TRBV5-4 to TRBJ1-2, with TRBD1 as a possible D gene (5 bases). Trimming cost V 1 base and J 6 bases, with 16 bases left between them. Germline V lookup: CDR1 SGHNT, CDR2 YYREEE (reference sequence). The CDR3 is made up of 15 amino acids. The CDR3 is CASSLSPGTWDGYTF. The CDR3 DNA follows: TGTGCCAGCAGCTTGTCCCCAGGGACGTGGGATGGCTACACCTTC.

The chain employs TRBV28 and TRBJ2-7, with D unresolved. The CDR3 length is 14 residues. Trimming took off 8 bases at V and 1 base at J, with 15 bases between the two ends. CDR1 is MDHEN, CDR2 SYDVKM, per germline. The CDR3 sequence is CASYSTQSSYEQYF. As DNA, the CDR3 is TGTGCCAGCTACTCAACGCAGAGTTCCTACGAGCAGTACTTC.

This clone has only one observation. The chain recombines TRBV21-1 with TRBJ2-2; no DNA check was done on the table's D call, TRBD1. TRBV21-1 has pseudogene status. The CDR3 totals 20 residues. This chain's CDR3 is CASSKPGQGFLDSNTGELFF. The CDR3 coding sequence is TGTGCCAGCAGCAAGCCGGGACAGGGATTCCTCGACTCGAACACCGGGGAGCTGTTTTTT.

The CDR3 nucleotides are TGTGCCAGCACCCGTAGCGGGAGAGGTGGTACGCAGTATTTT. Translation: CASTRSGRGGTQYF. V is TRBV6-5 and J is TRBJ2-3; 9 positions agree with TRBD2. With V trimmed by 7 bases and J by 8 bases, 10 bases remained unmatched. The CDR3 extends over 14 amino acids. CDR1 MNHEY and CDR2 SVGAGI come from the germline V gene.

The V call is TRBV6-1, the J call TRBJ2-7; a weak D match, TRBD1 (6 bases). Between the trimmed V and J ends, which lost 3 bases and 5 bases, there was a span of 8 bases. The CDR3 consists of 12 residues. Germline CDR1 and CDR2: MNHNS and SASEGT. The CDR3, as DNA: TGTGCCAGCAGTGATCGACAGGACGAGCAGTACTTC. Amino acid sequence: CASSDRQDEQYF.

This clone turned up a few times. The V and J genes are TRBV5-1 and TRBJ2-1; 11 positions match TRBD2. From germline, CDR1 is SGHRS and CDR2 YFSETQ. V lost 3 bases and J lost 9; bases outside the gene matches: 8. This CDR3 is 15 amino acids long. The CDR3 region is CASSSRLAGPGEQFF. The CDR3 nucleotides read TGCGCCAGCAGCTCCCGACTAGCGGGGCCAGGTGAGCAGTTCTTC.

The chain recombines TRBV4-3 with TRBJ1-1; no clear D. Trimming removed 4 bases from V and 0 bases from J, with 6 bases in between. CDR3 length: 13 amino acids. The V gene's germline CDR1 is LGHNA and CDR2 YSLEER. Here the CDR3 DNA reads TGCGCCAGCAGCCCACGCGTGAACACTGAAGCTTTCTTT. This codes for CASSPRVNTEAFF.

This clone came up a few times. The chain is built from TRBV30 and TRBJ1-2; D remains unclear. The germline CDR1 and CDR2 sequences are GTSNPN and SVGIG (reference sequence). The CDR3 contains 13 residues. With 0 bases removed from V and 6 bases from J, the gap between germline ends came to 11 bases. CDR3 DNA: TGTGCCTGGAGTGTACTAGTCACCAATGGCTACACCTTC. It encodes CAWSVLVTNGYTF. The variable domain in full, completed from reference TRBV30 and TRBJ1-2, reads SQTIHQWPATLVQPVGSPLSLECTVEGTSNPNLYWYRQAAGRGLQLLFYSVGIGQISSEVPQNLSASRPQDRQFILSSKKLLLSDSGFYLCAWSVLVTNGYTFGSGTRLTVV.

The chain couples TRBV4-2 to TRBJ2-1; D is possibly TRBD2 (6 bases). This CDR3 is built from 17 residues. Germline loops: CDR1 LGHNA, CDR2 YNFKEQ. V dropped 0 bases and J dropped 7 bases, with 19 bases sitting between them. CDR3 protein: CASSQETWASETNEQFF. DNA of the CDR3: TGTGCCAGCAGCCAAGAAACTTGGGCTAGCGAGACAAATGAGCAGTTCTTC.

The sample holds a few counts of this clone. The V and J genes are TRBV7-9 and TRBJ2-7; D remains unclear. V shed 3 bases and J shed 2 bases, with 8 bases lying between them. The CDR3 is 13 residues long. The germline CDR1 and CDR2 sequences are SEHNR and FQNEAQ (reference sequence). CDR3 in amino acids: CASSLGDPYEQYF. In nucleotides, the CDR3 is TGTGCCAGCAGCTTGGGCGACCCCTACGAGCAGTACTTC.

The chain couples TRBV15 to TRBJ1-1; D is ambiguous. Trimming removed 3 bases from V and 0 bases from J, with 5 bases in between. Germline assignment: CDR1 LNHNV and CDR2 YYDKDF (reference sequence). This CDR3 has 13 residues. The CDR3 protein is CATSRTLNTEAFF. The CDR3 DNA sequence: TGTGCCACCAGCAGGACGTTGAACACTGAAGCTTTCTTT.

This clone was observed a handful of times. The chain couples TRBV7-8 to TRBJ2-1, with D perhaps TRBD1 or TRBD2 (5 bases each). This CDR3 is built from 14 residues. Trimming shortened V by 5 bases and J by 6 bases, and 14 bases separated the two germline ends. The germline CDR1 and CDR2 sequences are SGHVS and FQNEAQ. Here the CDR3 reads CASSSTGRSNEQFF. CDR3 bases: TGTGCCAGCAGCAGCACGGGACGCAGCAATGAGCAGTTCTTC.

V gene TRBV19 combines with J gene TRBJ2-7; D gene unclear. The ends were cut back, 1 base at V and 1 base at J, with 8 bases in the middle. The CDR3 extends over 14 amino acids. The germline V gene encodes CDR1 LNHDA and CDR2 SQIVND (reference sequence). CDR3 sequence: CASSIGGWSYEQYF. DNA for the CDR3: TGTGCCAGTAGTATAGGTGGTTGGTCCTACGAGCAGTACTTC. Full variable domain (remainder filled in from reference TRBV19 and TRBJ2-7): DGGITQSPKYLFRKEGQNVTLSCEQNLNHDAMYWYRQDPGQGLRLIYYSQIVNDFQKGDIAEGYSVSREKKESFPLTVTSAQKNPTAFYLCASSIGGWSYEQYFGPGTRLTVT.

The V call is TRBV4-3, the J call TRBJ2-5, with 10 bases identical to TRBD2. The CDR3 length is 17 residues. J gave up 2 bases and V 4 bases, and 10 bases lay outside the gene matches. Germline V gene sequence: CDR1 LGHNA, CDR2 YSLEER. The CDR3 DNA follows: TGCGCCAGCAGCCTACTGGGAGCGGGGGGGCCTCAAGAGACCCAGTACTTC. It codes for CASSLLGAGGPQETQYF.

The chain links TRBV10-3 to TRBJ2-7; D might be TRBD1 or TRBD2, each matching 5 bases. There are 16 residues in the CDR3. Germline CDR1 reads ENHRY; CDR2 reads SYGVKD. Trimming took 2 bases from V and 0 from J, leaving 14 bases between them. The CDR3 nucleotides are TGTGCCATCAGTGAGCCTCCGGGACGGAACTCCTACGAGCAGTACTTC. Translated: CAISEPPGRNSYEQYF.

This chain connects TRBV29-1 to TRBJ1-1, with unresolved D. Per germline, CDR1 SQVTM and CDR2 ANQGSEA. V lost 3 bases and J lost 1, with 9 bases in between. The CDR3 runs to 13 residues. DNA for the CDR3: TGCAGCGTTGAGAGGGAGAGGAACACTGAAGCTTTCTTT. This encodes CSVERERNTEAFF.

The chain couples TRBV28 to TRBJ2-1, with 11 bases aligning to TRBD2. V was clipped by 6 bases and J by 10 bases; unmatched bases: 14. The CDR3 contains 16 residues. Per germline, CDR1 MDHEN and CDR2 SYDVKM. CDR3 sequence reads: CASSPTLAGGDEEQFF. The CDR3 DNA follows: TGTGCCAGCAGCCCCACTCTAGCGGGAGGTGATGAAGAGCAGTTCTTC. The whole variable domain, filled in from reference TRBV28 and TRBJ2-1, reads DVKVTQSSRYLVKRTGEKVFLECVQDMDHENMFWYRQDPGLGLRLIYFSYDVKMKEKGDIPEGYSVSREKKERFSLILESASTNQTSMYLCASSPTLAGGDEEQFFGPGTRLTVL.